This record covers a single T cell receptor (beta chain). Clones were read by immunoSEQ multiplex PCR, and TCRdb kept only the in-frame ones, dropping some. The sample records about 1 million clones, around 76% being singletons. V dropped 6 bases and J dropped 3; count of bases not matched to a gene: 6. CDR3 length equals 14 residues. Per germline, CDR1 MNHEY and CDR2 SMNVEV (reference sequence). The sample comes from a study of shared clonotypes between healthy human individuals. What was sequenced was memory CD4+ T cells sorted from blood. Subset here: CD45RA-negative fraction. This clonotype originated in a man in his late teens or twenties in good health. The genes are TRBV27 and TRBJ2-7; TRBD1 agrees at 9 bases. The CDR3 here is CASRHGTGIYEQYF. The CDR3 region has the DNA TGTGCCAGCAGGCACGGGACAGGGATCTACGAGCAGTACTTC.